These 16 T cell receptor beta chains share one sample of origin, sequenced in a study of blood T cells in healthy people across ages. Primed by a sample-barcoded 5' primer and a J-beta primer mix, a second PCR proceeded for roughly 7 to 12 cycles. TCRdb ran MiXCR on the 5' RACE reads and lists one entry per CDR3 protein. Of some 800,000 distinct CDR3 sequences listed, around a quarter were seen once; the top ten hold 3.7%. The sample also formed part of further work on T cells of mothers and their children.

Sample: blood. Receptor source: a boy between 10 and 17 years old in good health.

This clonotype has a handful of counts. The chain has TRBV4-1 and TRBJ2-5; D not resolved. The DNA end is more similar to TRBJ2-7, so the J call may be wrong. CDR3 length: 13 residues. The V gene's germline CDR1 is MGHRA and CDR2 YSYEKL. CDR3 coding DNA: TGCGCCAGCAGCCAAGTAGAGTATTACGAGCAGTACTTC. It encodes CASSQVEYYEQYF.

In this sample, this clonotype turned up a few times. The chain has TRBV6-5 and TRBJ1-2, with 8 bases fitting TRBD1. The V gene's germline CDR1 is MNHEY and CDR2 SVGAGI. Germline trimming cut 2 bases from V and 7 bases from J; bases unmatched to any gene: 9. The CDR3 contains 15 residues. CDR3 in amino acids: CASSYGHAGGSGYTF. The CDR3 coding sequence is TGTGCCAGCAGTTACGGTCACGCAGGGGGCTCTGGCTACACCTTC.

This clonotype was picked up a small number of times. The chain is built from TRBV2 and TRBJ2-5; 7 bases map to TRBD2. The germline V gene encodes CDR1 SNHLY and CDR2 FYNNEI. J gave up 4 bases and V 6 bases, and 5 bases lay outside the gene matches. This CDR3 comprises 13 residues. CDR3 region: CASRERGSETQYF. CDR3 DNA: TGTGCCAGCAGGGAGCGGGGTTCAGAGACCCAGTACTTC.

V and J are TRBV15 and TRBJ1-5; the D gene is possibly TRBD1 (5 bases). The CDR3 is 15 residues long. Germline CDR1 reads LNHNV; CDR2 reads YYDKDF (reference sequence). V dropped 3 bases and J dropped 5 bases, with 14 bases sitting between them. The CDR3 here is CATSSTLGGDQPQHF. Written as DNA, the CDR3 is TGTGCCACCAGCAGCACCCTCGGGGGAGATCAGCCCCAGCATTTT.

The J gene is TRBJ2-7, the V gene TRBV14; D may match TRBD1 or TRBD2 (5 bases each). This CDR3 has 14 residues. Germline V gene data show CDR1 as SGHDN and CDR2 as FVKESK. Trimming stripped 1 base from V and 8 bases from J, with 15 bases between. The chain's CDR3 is CASSQGGLNGKQYF. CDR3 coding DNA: TGTGCCAGCAGCCAAGGGGGCCTCAACGGGAAGCAGTACTTC. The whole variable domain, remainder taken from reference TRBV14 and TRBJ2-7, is EAGVTQFPSHSVIEKGQTVTLRCDPISGHDNLYWYRRVMGKEIKFLLHFVKESKQDESGMPNNRFLAERTGGTYSTLKVQPAELEDSGVYFCASSQGGLNGKQYFGPGTRLTVT.

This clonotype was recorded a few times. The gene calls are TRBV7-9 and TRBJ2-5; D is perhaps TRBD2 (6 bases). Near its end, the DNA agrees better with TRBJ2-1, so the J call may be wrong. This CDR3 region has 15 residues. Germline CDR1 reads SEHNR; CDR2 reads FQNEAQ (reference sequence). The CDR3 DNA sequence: TGTGCCAGCAGCTTTCGAATGGGGGGTTTCGATGAGCAGTTCTTC. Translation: CASSFRMGGFDEQFF.

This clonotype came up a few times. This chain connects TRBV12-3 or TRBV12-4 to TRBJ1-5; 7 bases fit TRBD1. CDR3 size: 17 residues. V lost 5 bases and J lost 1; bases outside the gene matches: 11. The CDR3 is CASSENHRGRSNQPQHF. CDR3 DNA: TGTGCCAGCAGTGAGAACCACAGGGGAAGGAGCAATCAGCCCCAGCATTTT.

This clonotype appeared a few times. CDR3 protein: CASSYPGTNKRETQYF. The CDR3 DNA sequence: TGTGCCAGCAGTTACCCCGGGACAAATAAGCGGGAGACCCAGTACTTC. The chain is built from TRBV6-6 and TRBJ2-1; D perhaps matches TRBD1 (6 bases). The DNA end is a closer match to TRBJ2-5, so the J assignment may be wrong. This CDR3 spans 16 amino acids. Per germline, CDR1 MNHNY and CDR2 SVGAGI (reference sequence).

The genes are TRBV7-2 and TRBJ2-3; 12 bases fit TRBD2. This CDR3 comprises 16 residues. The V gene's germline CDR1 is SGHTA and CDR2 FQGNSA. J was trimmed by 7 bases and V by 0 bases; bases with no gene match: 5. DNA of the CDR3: TGTGCCAGCAGCTTAGCGCCTAGCGGGGGGGTGAATACGCAGTATTTT. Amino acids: CASSLAPSGGVNTQYF.

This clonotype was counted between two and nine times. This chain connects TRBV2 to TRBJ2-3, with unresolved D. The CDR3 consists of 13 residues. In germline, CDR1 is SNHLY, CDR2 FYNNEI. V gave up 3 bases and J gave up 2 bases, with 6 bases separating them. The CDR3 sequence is CASSDGNTDTQYF. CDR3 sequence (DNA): TGTGCCAGCAGTGATGGGAACACAGATACGCAGTATTTT.

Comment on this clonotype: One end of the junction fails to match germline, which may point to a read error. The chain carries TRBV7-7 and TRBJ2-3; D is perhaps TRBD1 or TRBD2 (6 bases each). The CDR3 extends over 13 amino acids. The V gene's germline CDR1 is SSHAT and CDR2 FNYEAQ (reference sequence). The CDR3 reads CASSFGGQDTQYF. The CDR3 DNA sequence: TGTGCTAGCAGCTTTGGGGGGCAGGATACGCAGTATTTT.

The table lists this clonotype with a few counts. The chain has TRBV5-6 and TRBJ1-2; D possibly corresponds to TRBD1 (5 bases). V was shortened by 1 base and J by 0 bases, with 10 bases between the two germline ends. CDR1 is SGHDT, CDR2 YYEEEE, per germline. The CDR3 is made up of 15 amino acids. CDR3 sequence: CASSLLGGSNYGYTF. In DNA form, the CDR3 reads TGTGCCAGCAGCTTGCTTGGGGGATCTAACTATGGCTACACCTTC.

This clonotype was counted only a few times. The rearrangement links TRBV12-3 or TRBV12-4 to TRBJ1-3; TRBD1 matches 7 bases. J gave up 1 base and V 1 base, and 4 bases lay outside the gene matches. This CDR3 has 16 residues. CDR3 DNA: TGTGCCAGCAGTTTAGAGGCCAGGGGGTCTGGAAACACCATATATTTT. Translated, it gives CASSLEARGSGNTIYF.

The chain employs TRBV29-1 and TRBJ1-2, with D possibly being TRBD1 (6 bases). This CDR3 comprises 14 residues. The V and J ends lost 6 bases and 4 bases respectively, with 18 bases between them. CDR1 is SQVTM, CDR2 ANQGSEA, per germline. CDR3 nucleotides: TGCAGCGTCCAACGACAGGATCTTATCTATGGCTACACCTTC. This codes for CSVQRQDLIYGYTF.

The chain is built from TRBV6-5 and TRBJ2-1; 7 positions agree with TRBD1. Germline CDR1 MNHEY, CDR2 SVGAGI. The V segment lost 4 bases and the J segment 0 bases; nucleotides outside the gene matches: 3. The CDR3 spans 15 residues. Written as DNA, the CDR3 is TGTGCCAGCAGTTCAGGGACAGTCTCCTACAATGAGCAGTTCTTC. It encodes CASSSGTVSYNEQFF.

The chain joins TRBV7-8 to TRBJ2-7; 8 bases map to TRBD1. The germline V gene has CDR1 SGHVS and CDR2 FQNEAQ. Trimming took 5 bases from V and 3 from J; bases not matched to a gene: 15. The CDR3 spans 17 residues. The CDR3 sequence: CASSIVRGRGLHYEQYF. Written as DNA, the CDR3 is TGTGCCAGCAGCATCGTAAGGGGCAGGGGGCTTCACTACGAGCAGTACTTC.